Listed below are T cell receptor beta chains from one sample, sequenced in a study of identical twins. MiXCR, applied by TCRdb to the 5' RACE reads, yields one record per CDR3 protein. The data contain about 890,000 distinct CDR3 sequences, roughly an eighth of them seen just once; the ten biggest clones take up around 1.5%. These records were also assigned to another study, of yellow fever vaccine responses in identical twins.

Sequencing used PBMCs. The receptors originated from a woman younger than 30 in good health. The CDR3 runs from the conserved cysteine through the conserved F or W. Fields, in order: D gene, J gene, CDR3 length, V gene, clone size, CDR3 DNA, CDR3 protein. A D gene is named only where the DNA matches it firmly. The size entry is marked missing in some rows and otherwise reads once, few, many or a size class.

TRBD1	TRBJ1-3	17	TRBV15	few	TGTGCCACCAGCAGACTAGGACAGGGAAGGGCTGGAAACACCATATATTTT	CATSRLGQGRAGNTIYF
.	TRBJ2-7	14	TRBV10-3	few	TGTGCCATCAGTTCTCTTGGATCGCCGGACGAGCAGTACTTC	CAISSLGSPDEQYF
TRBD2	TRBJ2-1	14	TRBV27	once	TGTGCCAGCAGTAGGACTAGCGGGAAGAATGAGCAGTTCTTC	CASSRTSGKNEQFF
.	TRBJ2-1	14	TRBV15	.	TGTGCCACCAGCAGAGAAGGGGGGCTTAATGAGCAGTTCTTC	CATSREGGLNEQFF
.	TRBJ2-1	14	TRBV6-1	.	TGTGCCAGCAGGTCTAGCTCAGGCAACAATGAGCAGTTCTTC	CASRSSSGNNEQFF
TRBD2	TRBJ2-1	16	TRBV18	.	TGTGCCAGCTCACCTACGTCGGGACTACCCCTCAATGAGCAGTTCTTC	CASSPTSGLPLNEQFF
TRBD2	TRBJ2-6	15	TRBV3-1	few	TGTGCCAGCAGCGTCCTAGCGGCGGGGGCCAACGTCCTGACTTTC	CASSVLAAGANVLTF
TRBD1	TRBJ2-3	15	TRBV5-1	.	TGCGCCAGCAGCGCCAGGGGGCTTCGGACAGATACGCAGTATTTT	CASSARGLRTDTQYF
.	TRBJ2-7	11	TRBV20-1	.	TGCAGTGCCCTCCTACCTGGGGAGCAGTACTTC	CSALLPGEQYF
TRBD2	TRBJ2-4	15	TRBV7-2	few	TGTGCCAGCAGCTTAGCCCCAGCGGGAGGACTACGATCGTACTTC	CASSLAPAGGLRSYF
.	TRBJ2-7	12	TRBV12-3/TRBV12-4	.	TGTGCCAGCGGACGGAGGGGGCTCGAGCAGTACTTC	CASGRRGLEQYF
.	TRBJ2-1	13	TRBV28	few	TGTGCCAGCAGTACCACAGCGTACAATGAGCAGTTCTTC	CASSTTAYNEQFF
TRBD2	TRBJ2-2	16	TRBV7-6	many	TGTGCCAGCAGCCCTACTAGCGGGAGGGCCACCGGGGAGCTGTTTTTT	CASSPTSGRATGELFF
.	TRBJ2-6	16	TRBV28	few	TGTGCCAGCAGGACCCTGACTCGGTCTGGGGCCAACGTCCTGACTTTC	CASRTLTRSGANVLTF
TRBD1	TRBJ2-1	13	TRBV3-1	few	TGTGCCAGCAGCGACAGGGGTAAAAATGAGCAGTTCTTC	CASSDRGKNEQFF
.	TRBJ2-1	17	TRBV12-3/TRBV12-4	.	TGTGCCAGCAGTCCTCGGGGCAGGGGGGACGTTTACAATGAGCAGTTCTTC	CASSPRGRGDVYNEQFF
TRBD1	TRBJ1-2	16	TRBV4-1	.	TGCGCCAGCAGCCGGCCGGGGGGACAGACTAACTATGGCTACACCTTC	CASSRPGGQTNYGYTF
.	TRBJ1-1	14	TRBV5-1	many	TGTGCCAGCAGTTTAGGGGGACCGAACACTGAAGCTTTCTTT	CASSLGGPNTEAFF